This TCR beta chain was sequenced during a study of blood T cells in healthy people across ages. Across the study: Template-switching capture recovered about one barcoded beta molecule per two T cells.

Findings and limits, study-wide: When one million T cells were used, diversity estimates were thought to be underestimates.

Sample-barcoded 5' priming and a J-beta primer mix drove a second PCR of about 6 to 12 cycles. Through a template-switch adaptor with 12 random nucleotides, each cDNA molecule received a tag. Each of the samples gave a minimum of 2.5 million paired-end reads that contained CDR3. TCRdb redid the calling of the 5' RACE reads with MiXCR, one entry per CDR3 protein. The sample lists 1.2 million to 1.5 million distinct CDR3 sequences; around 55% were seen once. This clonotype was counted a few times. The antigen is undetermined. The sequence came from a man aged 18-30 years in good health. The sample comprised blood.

CDR3 amino acids: CASSTGLAPDKNIQYF. As DNA, the CDR3 is TGCGCCAGCAGCACCGGACTAGCTCCAGACAAAAACATTCAGTACTTC. This sequence joins TRBV5-1 and TRBJ2-4; 8 bases are a match to TRBD2. The J segment lost 3 bases and the V segment lost 4 bases, leaving 9 bases of the junction unmatched. The CDR3 contains 16 residues. Germline CDR1 reads SGHRS; CDR2 reads YFSETQ.